This T cell receptor (beta chain) was captured by sequencing in a study of cytomegalovirus exposure and HLA in healthy donors. The sample holds one count of this clone. Germline lookup yields CDR1 SQVTM and CDR2 ANQGSEA. Trimming took off 7 bases at V and 6 bases at J, with 19 bases between the two ends. The CDR3 sequence is 14 residues long. 13 Jbeta primers and 60 Vbeta primers were used for the PCR. The repertoire was sequenced with immunoSEQ multiplex PCR; TCRdb's copy has only in-frame clones and lacks some. This sample has around 170,000 clones, with 75% to 90% found just once. V gene TRBV29-1 combines with J gene TRBJ1-5, with D perhaps TRBD1 (6 bases). This clonotype was obtained from a man in his forties in good health and CMV-seropositive. Sequences were obtained from PBMCs. CDR3 nucleotide sequence: TGCAGCGCGACTGGGGGCTCCAAGGGTCAGCCCCAGCATTTT. Its protein product is CSATGGSKGQPQHF.